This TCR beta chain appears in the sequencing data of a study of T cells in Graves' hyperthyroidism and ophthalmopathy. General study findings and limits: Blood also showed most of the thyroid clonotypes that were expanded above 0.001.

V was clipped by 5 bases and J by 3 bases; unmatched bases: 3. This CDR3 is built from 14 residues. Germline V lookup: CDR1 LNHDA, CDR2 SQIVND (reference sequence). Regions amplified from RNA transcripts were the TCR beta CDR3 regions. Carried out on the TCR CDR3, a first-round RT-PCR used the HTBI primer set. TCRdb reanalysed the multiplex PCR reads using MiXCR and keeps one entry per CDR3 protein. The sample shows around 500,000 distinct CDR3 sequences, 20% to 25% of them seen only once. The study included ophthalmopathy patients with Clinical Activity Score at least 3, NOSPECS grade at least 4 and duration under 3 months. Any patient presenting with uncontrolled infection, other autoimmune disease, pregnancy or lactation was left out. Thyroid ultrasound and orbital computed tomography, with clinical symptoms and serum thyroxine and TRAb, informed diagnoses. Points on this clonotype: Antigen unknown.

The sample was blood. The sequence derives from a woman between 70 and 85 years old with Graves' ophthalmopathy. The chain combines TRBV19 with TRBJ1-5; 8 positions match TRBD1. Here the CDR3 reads CASSVDRANQPQHF. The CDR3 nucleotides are TGTGCCAGTAGTGTGGACAGGGCCAATCAGCCCCAGCATTTT.